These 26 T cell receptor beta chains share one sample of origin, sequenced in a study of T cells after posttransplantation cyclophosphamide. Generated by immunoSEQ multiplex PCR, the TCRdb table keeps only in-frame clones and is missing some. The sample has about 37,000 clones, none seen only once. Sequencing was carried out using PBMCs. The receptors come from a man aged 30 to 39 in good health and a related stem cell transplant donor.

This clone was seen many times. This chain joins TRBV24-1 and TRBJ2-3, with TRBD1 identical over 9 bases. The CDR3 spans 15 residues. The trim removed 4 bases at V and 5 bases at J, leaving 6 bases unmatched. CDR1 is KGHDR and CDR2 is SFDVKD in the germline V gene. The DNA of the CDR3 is TGTGCCACCAGTGACTACACAGGGGGCAAAGATACGCAGTATTTT. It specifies CATSDYTGGKDTQYF.

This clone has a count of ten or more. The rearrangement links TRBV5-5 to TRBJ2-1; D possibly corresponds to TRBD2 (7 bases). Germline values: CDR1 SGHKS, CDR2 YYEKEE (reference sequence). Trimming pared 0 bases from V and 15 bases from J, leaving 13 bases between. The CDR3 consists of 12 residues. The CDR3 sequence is CASSLVGGGLFF. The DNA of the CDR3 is TGTGCCAGCAGCTTGGTAGGGGGGGGCCTGTTCTTC.

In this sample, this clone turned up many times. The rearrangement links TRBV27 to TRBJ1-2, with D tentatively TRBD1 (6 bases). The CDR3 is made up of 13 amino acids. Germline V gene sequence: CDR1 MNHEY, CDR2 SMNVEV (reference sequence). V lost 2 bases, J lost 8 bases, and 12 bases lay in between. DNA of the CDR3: TGTGCCAGCAGTTTAGGGGGGGCGGGCGGCTACACCTTC. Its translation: CASSLGGAGGYTF.

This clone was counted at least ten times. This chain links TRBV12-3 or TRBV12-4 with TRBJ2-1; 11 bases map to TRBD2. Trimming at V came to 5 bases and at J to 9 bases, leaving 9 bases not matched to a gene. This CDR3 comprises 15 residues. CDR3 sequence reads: CASSPLAGGQGEQFF. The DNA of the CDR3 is TGTGCCAGCAGTCCATTAGCGGGGGGGCAGGGTGAGCAGTTCTTC.

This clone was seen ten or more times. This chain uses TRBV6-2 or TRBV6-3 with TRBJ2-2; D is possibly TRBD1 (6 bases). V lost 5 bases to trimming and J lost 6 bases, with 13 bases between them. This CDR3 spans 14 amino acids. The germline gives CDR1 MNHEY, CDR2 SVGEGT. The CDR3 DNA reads TGTGCCAGCAGTGGCCAAGGACAGCCCGGGGAGCTGTTTTTT. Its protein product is CASSGQGQPGELFF.

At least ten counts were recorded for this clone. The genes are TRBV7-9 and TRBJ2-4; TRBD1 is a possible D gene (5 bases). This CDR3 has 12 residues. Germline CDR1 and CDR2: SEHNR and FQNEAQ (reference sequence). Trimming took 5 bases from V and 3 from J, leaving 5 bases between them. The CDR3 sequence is CASSQGKNIQYF. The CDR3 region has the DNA TGTGCCAGCAGCCAGGGCAAAAACATTCAGTACTTC.

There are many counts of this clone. CDR3 amino acids: CASSWVAGTQYF. CDR3 sequence (DNA): TGTGCCAGTAGTTGGGTAGCCGGTACGCAGTATTTT. The chain recombines TRBV19 with TRBJ2-3; no clear D. CDR1 is LNHDA, CDR2 SQIVND, per germline (reference sequence). This CDR3 region has 12 residues. V was shortened by 5 bases and J by 8 bases, with 11 bases between the two germline ends. The whole variable domain, remainder taken from reference TRBV19 and TRBJ2-3, is DGGITQSPKYLFRKEGQNVTLSCEQNLNHDAMYWYRQDPGQGLRLIYYSQIVNDFQKGDIAEGYSVSREKKESFPLTVTSAQKNPTAFYLCASSWVAGTQYFGPGTRLTVL.

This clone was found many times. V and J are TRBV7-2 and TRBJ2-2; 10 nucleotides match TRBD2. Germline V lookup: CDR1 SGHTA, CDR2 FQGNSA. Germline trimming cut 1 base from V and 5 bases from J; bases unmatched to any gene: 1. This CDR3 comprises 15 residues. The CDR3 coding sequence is TGTGCCAGCAGCTTAGTTAGCGGGGGGACCGGGGAGCTGTTTTTT. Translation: CASSLVSGGTGELFF.

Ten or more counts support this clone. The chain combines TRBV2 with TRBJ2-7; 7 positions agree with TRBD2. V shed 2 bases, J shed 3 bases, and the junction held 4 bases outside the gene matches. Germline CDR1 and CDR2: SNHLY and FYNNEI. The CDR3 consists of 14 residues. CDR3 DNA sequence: TGTGCCAGCAGTGAACGACTAGCCTACTACGAGCAGTACTTC. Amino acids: CASSERLAYYEQYF.

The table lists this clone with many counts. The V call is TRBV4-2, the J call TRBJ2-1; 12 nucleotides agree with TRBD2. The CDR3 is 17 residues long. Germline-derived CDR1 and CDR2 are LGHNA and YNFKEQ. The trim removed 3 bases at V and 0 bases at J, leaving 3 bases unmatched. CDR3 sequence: CASSQGTSGYSYNEQFF. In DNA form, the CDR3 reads TGTGCCAGCAGCCAGGGGACTAGCGGGTACTCCTACAATGAGCAGTTCTTC.

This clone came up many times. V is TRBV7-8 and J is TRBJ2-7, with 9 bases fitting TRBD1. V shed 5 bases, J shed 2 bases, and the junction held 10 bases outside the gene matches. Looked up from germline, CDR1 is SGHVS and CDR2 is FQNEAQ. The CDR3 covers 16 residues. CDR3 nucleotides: TGTGCCAGCAGCGCATCGGCGACAGGGGGGCCCTACGAGCAGTACTTC. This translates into CASSASATGGPYEQYF.

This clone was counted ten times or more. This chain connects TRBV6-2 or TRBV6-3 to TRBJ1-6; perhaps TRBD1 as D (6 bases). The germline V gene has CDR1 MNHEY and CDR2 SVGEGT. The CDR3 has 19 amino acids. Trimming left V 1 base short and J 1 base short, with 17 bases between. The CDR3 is CASSYYRDKKGSYNSPLHF. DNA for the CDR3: TGTGCCAGCAGTTACTACCGGGACAAAAAGGGGTCCTATAATTCACCCCTCCACTTT.

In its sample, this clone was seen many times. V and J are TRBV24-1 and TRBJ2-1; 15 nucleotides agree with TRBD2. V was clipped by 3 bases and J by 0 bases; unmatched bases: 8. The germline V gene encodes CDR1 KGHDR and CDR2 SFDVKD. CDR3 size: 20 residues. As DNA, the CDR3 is TGTGCCACCAGTGATCCCGGGACTAGCGGGGGGCCTAGCTCCTACAATGAGCAGTTCTTC. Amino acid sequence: CATSDPGTSGGPSSYNEQFF.

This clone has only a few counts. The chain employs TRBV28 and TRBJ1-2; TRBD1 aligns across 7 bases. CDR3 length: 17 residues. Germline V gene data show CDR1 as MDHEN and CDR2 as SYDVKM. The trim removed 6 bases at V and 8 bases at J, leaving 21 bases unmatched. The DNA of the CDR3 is TGTGCCAGCAGCACCTCTGGGACAGCTCTTGGGATAGGCGGCTACACCTTC. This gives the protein CASSTSGTALGIGGYTF.

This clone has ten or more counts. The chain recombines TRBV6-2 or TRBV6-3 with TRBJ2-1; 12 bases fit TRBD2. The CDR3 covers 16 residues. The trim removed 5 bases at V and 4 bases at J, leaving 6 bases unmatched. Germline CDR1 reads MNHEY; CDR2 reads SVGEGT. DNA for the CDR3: TGTGCCAGCAGTCTTCAACTAGCGGGGGGATACAATGAGCAGTTCTTC. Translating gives CASSLQLAGGYNEQFF.

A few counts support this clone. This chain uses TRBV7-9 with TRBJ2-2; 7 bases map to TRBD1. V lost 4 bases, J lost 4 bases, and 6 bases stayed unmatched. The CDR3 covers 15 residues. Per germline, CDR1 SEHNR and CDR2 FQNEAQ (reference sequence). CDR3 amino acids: CASSSDRVGTGELFF. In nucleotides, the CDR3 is TGTGCCAGCAGCTCCGACAGGGTGGGCACCGGGGAGCTGTTTTTT.

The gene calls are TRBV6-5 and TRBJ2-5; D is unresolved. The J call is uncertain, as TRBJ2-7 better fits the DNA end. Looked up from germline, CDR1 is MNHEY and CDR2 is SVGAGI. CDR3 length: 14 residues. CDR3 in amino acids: CASSYSSTSYEQYF. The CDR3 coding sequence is TGTGCCAGCAGTTACTCGAGTACCTCCTACGAGCAGTACTTC.

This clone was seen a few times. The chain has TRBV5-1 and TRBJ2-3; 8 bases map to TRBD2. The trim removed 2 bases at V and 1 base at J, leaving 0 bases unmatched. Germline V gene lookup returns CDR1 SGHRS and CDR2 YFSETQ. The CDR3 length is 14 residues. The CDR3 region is CASSFSGGTDTQYF. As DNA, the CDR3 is TGCGCCAGCAGCTTTAGCGGGGGCACAGATACGCAGTATTTT.

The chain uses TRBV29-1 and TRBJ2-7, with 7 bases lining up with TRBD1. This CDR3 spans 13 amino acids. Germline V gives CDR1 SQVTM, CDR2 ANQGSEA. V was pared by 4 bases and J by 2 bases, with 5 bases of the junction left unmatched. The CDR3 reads CSVGQGVAYEQYF. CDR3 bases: TGCAGCGTTGGACAGGGAGTAGCCTACGAGCAGTACTTC.

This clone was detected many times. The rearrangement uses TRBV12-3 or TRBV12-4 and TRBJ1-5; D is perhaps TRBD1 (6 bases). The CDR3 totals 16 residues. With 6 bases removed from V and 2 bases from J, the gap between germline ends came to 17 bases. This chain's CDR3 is CASRPGGGRGNQPQHF. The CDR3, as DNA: TGTGCCAGCAGGCCCGGCGGGGGGCGCGGCAATCAGCCCCAGCATTTT.

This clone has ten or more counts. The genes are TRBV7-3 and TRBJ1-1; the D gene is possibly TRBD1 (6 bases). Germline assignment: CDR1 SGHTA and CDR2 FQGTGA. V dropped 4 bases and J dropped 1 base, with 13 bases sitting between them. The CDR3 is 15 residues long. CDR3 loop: CASSSSLGQNTEAFF. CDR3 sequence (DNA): TGTGCCAGCAGCTCCTCTTTGGGACAGAACACTGAAGCTTTCTTT.

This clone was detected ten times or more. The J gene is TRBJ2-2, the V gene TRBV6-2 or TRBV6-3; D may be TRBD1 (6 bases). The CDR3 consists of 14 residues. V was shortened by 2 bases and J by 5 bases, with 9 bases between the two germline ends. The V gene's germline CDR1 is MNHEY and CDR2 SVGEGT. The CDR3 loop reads CASSYRGGTGELFF. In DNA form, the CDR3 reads TGTGCCAGCAGTTACAGAGGGGGAACCGGGGAGCTGTTTTTT.

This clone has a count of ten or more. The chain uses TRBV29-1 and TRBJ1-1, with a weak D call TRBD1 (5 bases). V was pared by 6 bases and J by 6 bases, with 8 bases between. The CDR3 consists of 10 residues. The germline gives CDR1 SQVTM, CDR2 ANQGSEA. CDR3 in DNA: TGCAGCGTAGGGACTGCTGAAGCTTTCTTT. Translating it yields CSVGTAEAFF.

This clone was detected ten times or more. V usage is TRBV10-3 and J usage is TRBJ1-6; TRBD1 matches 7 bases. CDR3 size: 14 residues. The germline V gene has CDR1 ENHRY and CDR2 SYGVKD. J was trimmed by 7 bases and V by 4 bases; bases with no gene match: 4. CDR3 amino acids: CAISGQGVNSPLHF. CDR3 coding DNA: TGTGCCATCAGTGGACAGGGAGTAAATTCACCCCTCCACTTT.

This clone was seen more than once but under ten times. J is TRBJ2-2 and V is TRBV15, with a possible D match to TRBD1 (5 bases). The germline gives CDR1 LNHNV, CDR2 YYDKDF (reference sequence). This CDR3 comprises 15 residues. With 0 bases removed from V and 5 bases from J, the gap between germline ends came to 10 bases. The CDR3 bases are TGTGCCACCAGCAGAGACAGGGATGGGACCGGGGAGCTGTTTTTT. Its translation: CATSRDRDGTGELFF.

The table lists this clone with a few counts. The CDR3 DNA sequence: TGTGCCAGCACCGATGGACTAGCGGGCCAAGAGACCCAGTACTTC. Its protein product is CASTDGLAGQETQYF. This chain connects TRBV12-3 or TRBV12-4 to TRBJ2-5; 11 positions match TRBD2. V lost 7 bases and J lost 1; bases outside the gene matches: 5. There are 15 residues in the CDR3.